The present T cell receptor beta chain was sequenced within a study of T cell repertoires in cytomegalovirus infection. Via MiXCR, TCRdb re-called the reads, giving one row per CDR3 protein. Here the sample spans 300,000 to 450,000 distinct CDR3 sequences, 15% to 20% being singletons. This CDR3 comprises 15 residues. CDR1 is DFQATT, CDR2 SNEGSKA, per germline (reference sequence). V lost 3 bases to trimming and J lost 1 base, with 13 bases between them. The rearrangement joins TRBV20-1 to TRBJ2-1; D is possibly TRBD2 (5 bases). The sequence was collected from a human donor in good health (CMV status not recorded). Some clones in this sample may be carry-over from other donors' samples. The sequenced material came from PBMCs. The CDR3, as DNA: TGCAGTGCTAGGCGCTGGACTCCGTCCTACAATGAGCAGTTCTTC. Amino acid sequence: CSARRWTPSYNEQFF.